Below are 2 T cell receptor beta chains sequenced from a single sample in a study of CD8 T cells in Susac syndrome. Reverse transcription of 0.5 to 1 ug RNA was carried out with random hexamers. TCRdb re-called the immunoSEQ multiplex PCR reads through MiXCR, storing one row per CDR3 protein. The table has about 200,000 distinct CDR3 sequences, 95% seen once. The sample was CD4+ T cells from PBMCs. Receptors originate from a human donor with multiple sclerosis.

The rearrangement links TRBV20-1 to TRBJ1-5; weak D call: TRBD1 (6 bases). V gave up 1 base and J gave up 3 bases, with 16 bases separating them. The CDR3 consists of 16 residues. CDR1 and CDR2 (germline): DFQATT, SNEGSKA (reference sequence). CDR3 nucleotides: TGCAGTGCTAGAGCCGGGGGCGCGGTGCCCAATCAGCCCCAGCATTTT. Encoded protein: CSARAGGAVPNQPQHF.

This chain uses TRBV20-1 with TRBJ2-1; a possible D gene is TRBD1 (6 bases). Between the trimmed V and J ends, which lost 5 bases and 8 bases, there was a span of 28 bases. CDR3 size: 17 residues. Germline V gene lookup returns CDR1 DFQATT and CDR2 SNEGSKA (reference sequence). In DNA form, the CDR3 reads TGCAGTGCTCCGAAGAGAAAGACAGGTTTTGAGGCTGATGAGCAGTTCTTC. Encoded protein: CSAPKRKTGFEADEQFF.